This T cell receptor beta chain was captured by sequencing in a study of shared clonotypes between healthy human individuals. Across the study: Per donor, CD8 memory used one plate, CD8 naive used two, CD4 memory used three and CD4 naive used three.

Profiled with immunoSEQ multiplex PCR; TCRdb holds only in-frame clones, not every one. The sample yields millions of clones, about 95% seen once. Naive CD8 cells were CD45RO-negative, positively selected for CCR7, excluding terminally differentiated effector memory CD45RA+ cells. Between the trimmed V and J ends, which lost 3 bases and 3 bases, there was a span of 6 bases. Germline V gene sequence: CDR1 SGHRS, CDR2 YFSETQ. CDR3 length: 12 amino acids. The TCR sequence derives from a man aged 18 to 29 in good health. The sequenced material came from naive CD8+ T cells sorted from blood. The chain employs TRBV5-1 and TRBJ1-2; the D gene is possibly TRBD1 (5 bases). In nucleotides, the CDR3 is TGCGCCAGCAGCTGGGGGGACTATGGCTACACCTTC. Translation gives CASSWGDYGYTF.